These T cell receptor beta chains were read from a single sample in a study of shared clonotypes between healthy human individuals. Libraries were prepared by immunoSEQ multiplex PCR; TCRdb keeps only in-frame clonotypes and omits some of them. This table has 2 million to 2.5 million clones, more than 85% appearing once. Specimen: naive CD8+ T cells from PBMCs. The receptor source for this set is a man between 18 and 29 years old in good health. Some clones in this sample may be carry-over from other donors' samples. The CDR3 runs from the conserved cysteine through the conserved F or W. Fields, in order: D gene, V gene, J gene, clone size, CDR3 DNA, CDR3 protein. D genes are given only for firm matches. Clone size is given for some rows only: seen once, a few or many times, or a class if the clone is expanded.

TRBD1	TRBV9	TRBJ2-7	NA	TGTGCCAGCAGCCCCGGGACAGGGGATGGCTACGAGCAGTACTTC	CASSPGTGDGYEQYF
NA	TRBV7-9	TRBJ2-2	once	TGTGCCAGCGCCGTGAGGGGGGCGAACACCGGGGAGCTGTTTTTT	CASAVRGANTGELFF
TRBD2	TRBV25-1	TRBJ2-3	NA	TGTGCCAGCAGTGAACACGGGGGGGTCCGCACAGATACGCAGTATTTT	CASSEHGGVRTDTQYF
NA	TRBV14	TRBJ1-4	NA	TGTGCCAGCAGCTCCGATAGAAAACTGTTTTTT	CASSSDRKLFF
NA	TRBV30	TRBJ2-7	NA	TGTGCCTGGAGTGTACTTGGCTCCGAGCAGTACTTC	CAWSVLGSEQYF
NA	TRBV13	TRBJ1-2	NA	TGTGCCAGCAGCTTAGGCCCAATCCGATCCAACAGAAACTATGGCTACACCTTC	CASSLGPIRSNRNYGYTF
TRBD2	TRBV28	TRBJ2-2	once	TGTGCCAGCAGTCCCATCGGACTAGCGTTGAACACCGGGGAGCTGTTTTTT	CASSPIGLALNTGELFF
NA	TRBV28	TRBJ2-7	NA	TGTGCCAGCAGTTTGTTGGACACAAAATACGAGCAGTACTTC	CASSLLDTKYEQYF
NA	TRBV28	TRBJ1-1	NA	TGTGCCAGCAGTTCCCCCACAGATAACACTGAAGCTTTCTTT	CASSSPTDNTEAFF
NA	TRBV4-3	TRBJ2-7	NA	TGCGCCAGCAGCCAAGAGTCGTACTCCTACGAGCAGTACTTC	CASSQESYSYEQYF